One T cell receptor beta chain is described in this entry. Per germline, CDR1 GTSNPN and CDR2 SVGIG (reference sequence). This CDR3 contains 13 residues. V was cut by 2 bases and J by 4 bases, with 11 bases left in between. The sample comes from a study of CD8 T cells in Susac syndrome. Reverse transcription used about 0.5 to 1 ug RNA and random hexamers. TCRdb analysed the immunoSEQ multiplex PCR reads with MiXCR anew, one entry per CDR3 protein. Of more than 65,000 distinct CDR3 sequences listed, around 95% are singletons. The J gene is TRBJ1-1, the V gene TRBV30; no clear D. This receptor was taken from a human donor in good health. The sequencing sample was made of CD8+ T cells from PBMCs. CDR3 nucleotide sequence: TGTGCCTGGAGTTGGGTCGCGGGCACTGAAGCTTTCTTT. This translates into CAWSWVAGTEAFF.